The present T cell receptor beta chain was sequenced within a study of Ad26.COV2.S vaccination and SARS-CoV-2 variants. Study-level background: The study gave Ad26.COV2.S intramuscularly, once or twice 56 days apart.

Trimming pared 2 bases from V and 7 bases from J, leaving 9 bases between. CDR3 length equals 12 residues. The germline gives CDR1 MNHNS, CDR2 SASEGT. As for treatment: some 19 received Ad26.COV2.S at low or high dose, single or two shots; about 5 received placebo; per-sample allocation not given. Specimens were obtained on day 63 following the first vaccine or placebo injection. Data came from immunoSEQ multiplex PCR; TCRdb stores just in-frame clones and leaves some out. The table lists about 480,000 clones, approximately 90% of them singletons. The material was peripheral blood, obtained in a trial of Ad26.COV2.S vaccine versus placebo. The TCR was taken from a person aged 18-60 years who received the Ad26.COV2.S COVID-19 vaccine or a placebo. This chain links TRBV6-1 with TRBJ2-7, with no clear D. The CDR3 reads CASSEYGDEQYF. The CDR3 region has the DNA TGTGCCAGCAGTGAATATGGAGATGAGCAGTACTTC.